This TCR beta chain was identified during a study of cytomegalovirus exposure and HLA in healthy donors. General study findings and limits: A later analysis reportedly identified an Asian-associated ancestry cluster as carrying fewer N-insertions than the roughly 670-donor mean.

The PCR was carried out with 60 Vbeta primers and 13 Jbeta primers. Authors' methods: In a later analysis, about 9.9 million of some 80 million unique beta chains occurred in at least two donors. Assay: immunoSEQ multiplex PCR; the TCRdb copy retains only in-frame clones and omits some. From that table come the V and J calls and clone size; the DNA was used to work out D and trimming. Of about 140,000 clones listed, about four fifths are singletons. CDR1 SGDLS and CDR2 YYNGEE come from the germline V gene. CDR3 length: 13 amino acids. Trimming took 3 bases from V and 3 from J, leaving 9 bases between them. As for this clone: The antigen remains unidentified.

Donors were nominally healthy when sampled, though unrecorded immune exposures were likely. The chain employs TRBV9 and TRBJ1-1, with a tentative D call TRBD1 (5 bases). The sequence was obtained from a male donor in good health and CMV-seronegative. Sequencing was carried out using PBMCs. CDR3 sequence (DNA): TGTGCCAGCAGCGCTACGGGGGACACTGAAGCTTTCTTT. Amino acid sequence: CASSATGDTEAFF. The full variable domain, completed using reference TRBV9 and TRBJ1-1, is DSGVTQTPKHLITATGQRVTLRCSPRSGDLSVYWYQQSLDQGLQFLIQYYNGEERAKGNILERFSAQQFPDLHSELNLSSLELGDSALYFCASSATGDTEAFFGQGTRLTVV.